This TCR beta chain was captured in a study of blood T cells in healthy people across ages. Overall study results and limits: The authors considered diversity estimates from one million T cells to be underestimates.

Worth noting for this clonotype: No antigen is known for it.

The germline CDR1 and CDR2 sequences are GTSNPN and SVGIG (reference sequence). The CDR3 consists of 15 residues. V lost 1 base and J 0 bases, leaving 12 bases between the germline ends. The authors ran a second PCR of roughly 6 to 11 cycles using a sample-barcoded 5' primer and a J-beta primer mix. TCRdb passed the 5' RACE reads through MiXCR, listing each CDR3 protein once. Counted here are a few hundred thousand distinct CDR3 sequences, about 55% occurring once; the ten biggest clones make up around 49%. The chain links TRBV30 to TRBJ1-2; D gene ambiguous. This TCR was recovered from a man between 60 and 75 years old in good health. The sequencing sample was made of blood. CDR3 amino acids: CAWSDPLKTNYGYTF. CDR3 coding DNA: TGTGCCTGGAGTGATCCCCTTAAGACTAACTATGGCTACACCTTC.